What follows are 31 T cell receptor beta chains derived from one specimen sequenced in a study of blood T cell repertoires in COVID-19. This table comes from immunoSEQ multiplex PCR, and its TCRdb copy is limited to in-frame clones, with some not included. This sample has 35,000 or so clones; 70% to 90% occur once, and the top ten carry about 64%. The sample was peripheral blood. Source of these receptors: a man between 65 and 85 years old with acute or convalescent COVID-19.

The rearrangement links TRBV30 to TRBJ2-7, with 11 bases aligning to TRBD2. Germline V gives CDR1 GTSNPN, CDR2 SVGIG (reference sequence). This CDR3 is built from 13 residues. V gave up 4 bases and J gave up 6 bases; unmatched junction bases: 5. The chain's CDR3 is CAWKLAGVSEQYF. The CDR3 region has the DNA TGTGCCTGGAAACTAGCGGGAGTTTCCGAGCAGTACTTC.

This clone was counted between two and nine times. The V gene is TRBV28, the J gene TRBJ2-1; D gene ambiguous. The CDR3 totals 14 residues. Germline lookup yields CDR1 MDHEN and CDR2 SYDVKM. Trimming removed 10 bases at V and 8 bases at J, with 21 bases between. CDR3 in amino acids: CAITQAAPDDEQFF. The CDR3 nucleotides read TGTGCCATCACCCAGGCTGCGCCCGACGATGAGCAGTTCTTC.

The CDR3 loop reads CASSLAGQGFGNEQFF. DNA of the CDR3: TGTGCCAGCAGCTTGGCCGGACAGGGATTTGGCAATGAGCAGTTCTTC. J is TRBJ2-1 and V is TRBV5-8, with 8 nucleotides matching TRBD1. With 0 bases clipped from V and 6 bases from J, the junction kept 8 bases outside the gene matches. Per the germline V gene, CDR1 is SGHTS and CDR2 is YDEGEE. The CDR3 is made up of 16 amino acids.

The count of this clone is one. The chain employs TRBV18 and TRBJ1-5; 7 bases align to TRBD1. The CDR3 spans 14 residues. From germline, CDR1 is KGHSH and CDR2 LQKENI. After removal of 6 bases from V and 3 bases from J, the junction contained 5 bases not matched to a gene. CDR3 protein: CASSGGQSNQPQHF. As DNA, the CDR3 is TGTGCCAGCTCTGGGGGACAGTCCAATCAGCCCCAGCATTTT. Together with reference TRBV18 and TRBJ1-5, the CDR3 gives the full variable domain: NAGVMQNPRHLVRRRGQEARLRCSPMKGHSHVYWYRQLPEEGLKFMVYLQKENIIDESGMPKERFSAEFPKEGPSILRIQQVVRGDSAAYFCASSGGQSNQPQHFGDGTRLSIL.

Within the sample, this clone is large. The V call is TRBV13, the J call TRBJ1-5, with 8 bases lining up with TRBD1. V dropped 2 bases and J dropped 4; count of bases not matched to a gene: 7. CDR3 size: 16 residues. Germline V CDR1 and CDR2: PRHDT, FYEKMQ (reference sequence). The CDR3 loop reads CASSLPSTGGNQPQHF. As DNA, the CDR3 is TGTGCCAGCAGCTTACCTAGCACAGGGGGAAATCAGCCCCAGCATTTT.

This clone was detected a few times. The chain carries TRBV6-2 or TRBV6-3 and TRBJ2-5; D remains unclear. Between the trimmed V and J ends, which lost 7 bases and 2 bases, there was a span of 14 bases. This CDR3 has 14 residues. Per germline, CDR1 MNHEY and CDR2 SVGEGT. DNA for the CDR3: TGTGCCAGCACCCCTACTGGGCTTCAAGAGACCCAGTACTTC. Residues: CASTPTGLQETQYF.

This chain links TRBV29-1 with TRBJ2-5; D may be TRBD2 (5 bases). There are 12 residues in the CDR3. Trimming shortened V by 1 base and J by 8 bases, and 11 bases separated the two germline ends. Germline V gene sequence: CDR1 SQVTM, CDR2 ANQGSEA. The CDR3 DNA reads as TGCAGCGTTGAAGTAGGGAGAAGTACCCAGTACTTC. Amino acid sequence: CSVEVGRSTQYF.

The rearrangement links TRBV14 to TRBJ2-3; 9 bases line up with TRBD1. Germline V CDR1 and CDR2: SGHDN, FVKESK. The CDR3 is made up of 16 amino acids. V shed 6 bases, J shed 3 bases, and the junction held 10 bases outside the gene matches. Here the CDR3 DNA reads TGTGCCAGCAGGGACGGGACAGGGTTTGGTACAGATACGCAGTATTTT. Amino acid sequence: CASRDGTGFGTDTQYF.

The chain employs TRBV2 and TRBJ2-5; no reliable D call. This CDR3 has 13 amino acids. The V and J ends lost 4 bases and 1 base respectively, with 7 bases between them. Looked up from germline, CDR1 is SNHLY and CDR2 is FYNNEI. The DNA for the CDR3 is TGTGCCAGCAGTGCAGAAAGCCAAGAGACCCAGTACTTC. It codes for CASSAESQETQYF.

The V call is TRBV10-3, the J call TRBJ2-1; possibly TRBD1 for D (7 bases). The CDR3 extends over 18 amino acids. Looked up from germline, CDR1 is ENHRY and CDR2 is SYGVKD. Trimming cost V 0 bases and J 8 bases, with 23 bases left between them. The CDR3 region is CAISESKGVATGTDEQFF. CDR3 DNA sequence: TGTGCCATCAGTGAGTCGAAAGGTGTCGCGACAGGGACTGATGAGCAGTTCTTC.

The chain joins TRBV7-9 to TRBJ2-7; possibly TRBD2 for D (6 bases). Germline V gene sequence: CDR1 SEHNR, CDR2 FQNEAQ (reference sequence). The CDR3 sequence is 15 residues long. Trimming removed 1 base from V and 3 bases from J, with 13 bases in between. The CDR3 region is CASSLVEGRSYEQYF. CDR3 coding DNA: TGTGCCAGCAGCTTAGTGGAGGGGCGGAGCTACGAGCAGTACTTC. Using reference TRBV7-9 and TRBJ2-7 for the parts outside the CDR3, the full variable domain is DTGVSQNPRHKITKRGQNVTFRCDPISEHNRLYWYRQTLGQGPEFLTYFQNEAQLEKSRLLSDRFSAERPKGSFSTLEIQRTEQGDSAMYLCASSLVEGRSYEQYFGPGTRLTVT.

This chain connects TRBV4-1 to TRBJ1-4; 9 bases align to TRBD1. The germline gives CDR1 MGHRA, CDR2 YSYEKL. The ends lost 1 base at V and 5 bases at J; junction bases unmatched: 2. This CDR3 comprises 15 residues. The CDR3 protein is CASSQAGTGNEKLFF. CDR3 in DNA: TGCGCCAGCAGCCAAGCCGGGACAGGGAATGAAAAACTGTTTTTT.

This chain uses TRBV3-1 (or the pseudogene TRBV3-2) with TRBJ2-1; D is possibly TRBD2 (5 bases). The germline CDR1 and CDR2 sequences are LGHDT and YNNKEL (reference sequence). Trimming removed 4 bases from V and 12 bases from J, with 13 bases in between. The CDR3 sequence is 12 residues long. CDR3 sequence reads: CASSPIVGAQFF. CDR3 DNA sequence: TGTGCCAGCAGCCCGATAGTGGGAGCGCAGTTCTTC.

The J gene is TRBJ1-4, the V gene TRBV7-6; TRBD1 is a possible D gene (5 bases). Germline CDR1 is SGHVS and CDR2 is FNYEAQ. This CDR3 is built from 15 residues. The V end was cut by 4 bases, the J end by 8 bases, with 17 bases between. The CDR3 DNA reads as TGTGCCAGCAGCTCATCTGGGCAGGGAGGCGAAAAACTGTTTTTT. Encoded protein: CASSSSGQGGEKLFF.

Comments on this clone: Other DNA sequences in the sample encode the same CDR3. The CDR3 spells CACCLGLAGPDTQYF. The CDR3 region has the DNA TGTGCCTGCTGCTTGGGACTAGCGGGGCCTGATACGCAGTATTTT. The J gene is TRBJ2-3, the V gene TRBV7-3; TRBD2 aligns across 13 bases. CDR3 length equals 15 residues. Germline assignment: CDR1 SGHTA and CDR2 FQGTGA. V lost 11 bases, J lost 6 bases, and 11 bases stayed unmatched.

The gene calls are TRBV30 and TRBJ2-7; TRBD1 matches 7 bases. The CDR3 is 15 residues long. Per the germline V gene, CDR1 is GTSNPN and CDR2 is SVGIG (reference sequence). Trimming took 3 bases from V and 2 from J; bases not matched to a gene: 10. The CDR3 protein is CAWRPPSGTAYEQYF. In nucleotides, the CDR3 is TGTGCCTGGAGACCGCCATCCGGGACAGCCTACGAGCAGTACTTC.

This clone was observed once. The V call is TRBV27, the J call TRBJ1-1; no clear D. V lost 6 bases and J 2 bases, leaving 10 bases between the germline ends. There are 13 residues in the CDR3. Germline lookup yields CDR1 MNHEY and CDR2 SMNVEV (reference sequence). CDR3 sequence (DNA): TGTGCCAGCAGCCCCTCAGTAAACACTGAAGCTTTCTTT. Translated: CASSPSVNTEAFF.

The V gene is TRBV19, the J gene TRBJ2-6; D is unclear. This CDR3 is built from 16 residues. Trimming cost V 6 bases and J 1 base, with 13 bases left between them. Germline loops: CDR1 LNHDA, CDR2 SQIVND (reference sequence). Here the CDR3 DNA reads TGTGCCAGTAGATCCTATTCCAGGTCTGGGGCCAACGTCCTGACTTTC. Amino acid sequence: CASRSYSRSGANVLTF.

The chain recombines TRBV19 with TRBJ1-5; 10 positions match TRBD1. J lost 10 bases, V lost 6 bases, and 12 bases had no gene match. The germline CDR1 and CDR2 sequences are LNHDA and SQIVND (reference sequence). The CDR3 extends over 15 amino acids. CDR3 amino acids: CASRTTPTGGEPQHF. CDR3 nucleotides: TGTGCCAGTAGAACGACTCCGACAGGGGGCGAACCCCAGCATTTT.

The genes are TRBV5-6 and TRBJ2-6; D is perhaps TRBD1 (5 bases). The CDR3 runs 15 residues. Germline CDR1 is SGHDT and CDR2 is YYEEEE. V was clipped by 4 bases and J by 2 bases, with 10 bases between them. The CDR3 sequence is CASSRIRAGANVLTF. The CDR3 coding sequence is TGTGCCAGCAGCCGGATCAGGGCTGGGGCCAACGTCCTGACTTTC.

Only a few counts were recorded for this clone. V and J are TRBV7-2 and TRBJ1-6; no firm D call. V lost 0 bases, J lost 9 bases, and 12 bases lay in between. Germline V gene sequence: CDR1 SGHTA, CDR2 FQGNSA. The CDR3 is 15 amino acids. CDR3 nucleotide sequence: TGTGCCAGCAGCTTAGCGCTTTCGTACGGTTCACCCCTCCACTTT. Its protein is CASSLALSYGSPLHF.

As regards this clone: Relative to the germline gene, one junction end is altered; a read error may explain this. The chain has TRBV27 and TRBJ2-3; 7 positions match TRBD1. This CDR3 has 15 residues. Germline-derived CDR1 and CDR2 are MNHEY and SMNVEV (reference sequence). The CDR3, as DNA: TGTGCCAGCAGTGTCTGGGGACAGCGCACAAATACGCAGTATTTT. Amino acid sequence: CASSVWGQRTNTQYF.

V usage is TRBV5-4 and J usage is TRBJ1-2; weak D call: TRBD1 (5 bases). Germline CDR1 SGHNT, CDR2 YYREEE (reference sequence). V lost 4 bases to trimming and J lost 7 bases, with 17 bases between them. The CDR3 sequence is 14 residues long. The CDR3 coding sequence is TGTGCCAGCAGCGAAGGGGTGTTTGTTAGTGGCTACACCTTC. Amino acids: CASSEGVFVSGYTF.

The chain has TRBV7-3 and TRBJ2-1; tentatively, D is TRBD1 (6 bases). The germline CDR1 and CDR2 sequences are SGHTA and FQGTGA. The CDR3 contains 14 residues. V was cut by 2 bases and J by 9 bases, with 14 bases left in between. CDR3 in DNA: TGTGCCAGCAGCTTAGATCAGGGCAGGGGTGAGCAGTTCTTC. This sequence encodes CASSLDQGRGEQFF.

For this clone: Compared with germline, one end of the junction differs, possibly owing to a read error. The gene calls are TRBV14 and TRBJ2-1; 7 bases are a match to TRBD2. The CDR3 spans 17 residues. Germline CDR1 reads SGHDN; CDR2 reads FVKESK. The CDR3 loop reads CASSQAFDSGPRNEQFF. The CDR3 bases are TGTGCCAGCAGTCAAGCGTTCGATAGCGGGCCACGCAATGAGCAGTTCTTC. Filled out from reference TRBV14 and TRBJ2-1, the complete variable domain reads EAGVTQFPSHSVIEKGQTVTLRCDPISGHDNLYWYRRVMGKEIKFLLHFVKESKQDESGMPNNRFLAERTGGTYSTLKVQPAELEDSGVYFCASSQAFDSGPRNEQFFGPGTRLTVL.

CDR3 DNA: TGTGCCATCGGGGGGGCCGCGGACTATAGCAATCAGCCCCAGCATTTT. This codes for CAIGGAADYSNQPQHF. V is TRBV10-3 and J is TRBJ1-5; a possible D gene is TRBD1 (6 bases). V was shortened by 8 bases and J by 0 bases, with 17 bases between the two germline ends. The CDR3 is 16 residues long. Germline V gene sequence: CDR1 ENHRY, CDR2 SYGVKD.

This chain links TRBV6-5 with TRBJ1-3; D remains unclear. This CDR3 has 15 amino acids. Trimming cost V 4 bases and J 2 bases, with 12 bases left between them. Germline V lookup: CDR1 MNHEY, CDR2 SVGAGI. The CDR3 protein is CASSSPRSTGNTIYF. The CDR3 DNA follows: TGTGCCAGCAGTTCCCCGAGGAGCACTGGAAACACCATATATTTT.

The rearrangement links TRBV7-2 to TRBJ1-1, with D possibly matching TRBD1 (5 bases). V was clipped by 4 bases and J by 4 bases, with 13 bases between them. The CDR3 runs 14 residues. Germline V gene data show CDR1 as SGHTA and CDR2 as FQGNSA. The CDR3 loop is CASSYGRAFTEAFF. In nucleotides, the CDR3 is TGTGCCAGCAGCTATGGCAGGGCGTTCACTGAAGCTTTCTTT.

The V call is TRBV21-1, the J call TRBJ1-2. TRBV21-1 is a recognized pseudogene. This CDR3 contains 14 residues. In DNA form, the CDR3 reads TGTGCCAGCAGTAGGGGGGGCACCGACTATGGCTACACCTTC. Amino acids: CASSRGGTDYGYTF.

The chain recombines TRBV7-8 with TRBJ1-1, with D hard to call. The V end lost 1 base, the J end lost 4 bases, and 7 bases lay between the germline ends. There are 13 residues in the CDR3. CDR1 is SGHVS and CDR2 is FQNEAQ in the germline V gene. The chain's CDR3 is CASSLVSGTEAFF. CDR3 DNA: TGTGCCAGCAGCTTAGTATCGGGCACTGAAGCTTTCTTT.

The genes are TRBV19 and TRBJ2-4; TRBD2 might be the D (6 bases). This CDR3 contains 13 residues. Germline CDR1 is LNHDA and CDR2 is SQIVND (reference sequence). Trimming stripped 5 bases from V and 11 bases from J, with 16 bases between. DNA of the CDR3: TGTGCCAGTAGTTCCTCGAAGCGGGCCGTTCAGTACTTC. Translating it yields CASSSSKRAVQYF.